This T cell receptor (beta chain) was retrieved from a study of blood T cells in healthy people across ages. A second PCR, run for about 7 to 11 cycles, used a sample-barcoded 5' primer plus a J-beta primer mix. TCRdb re-analysed the 5' RACE reads in MiXCR, keeping a single row per CDR3 protein. This sample has hundreds of thousands of distinct CDR3 sequences, with roughly 58% found just once. Germline assignment: CDR1 DFQATT and CDR2 SNEGSKA (reference sequence). This CDR3 is 14 amino acids long. Trimming cost V 5 bases and J 5 bases, with 18 bases left between them. The sample was blood. The J gene is TRBJ1-2, the V gene TRBV20-1, with a weak D call TRBD1 (6 bases). The sequence was collected from a man between 60 and 75 years old in good health. Here the CDR3 reads CSARKPGQGYGYTF. For the CDR3, the DNA is TGCAGTGCTCGGAAGCCGGGACAAGGGTATGGCTACACCTTC.